Listed here is a single T cell receptor (beta chain). This clonotype was picked up a small number of times. It lacks a known antigen. Base-call qualities are not available, and no considerably larger clone is one nucleotide away. CDR1 and CDR2 are drawn from the germline V gene: SQVTM, ANQGSEA. The V end gives up 2 bases and the J end 6 bases, leaving 7 bases in the junction not matched to a gene. The CDR3 numbers 14 residues from cysteine through phenylalanine. Just the 42-base CDR3 DNA is kept, in frame starting at base 1. This entry comes from a study of blood T cells in healthy people across ages (dated by TCRdb to about 2015). The study in broad terms: Template switching captured roughly one uniquely barcoded TCR beta cDNA molecule per two T cells in model experiments. Using deep sequencing normalized with unique cDNA molecular identifiers, the study measured how TCR beta repertoire diversity changes with age. The study analyzed two additional independent replicas of 1 million unique cDNA reads from the same blood draw for two donors, one aged 18 to 29 and one aged 80 or older. To avoid experimental bias, donors of different ages were distributed randomly across sequencing lanes. Donors were grouped into four age groups: young (average 16 years), middle-aged (roughly 38), aged (roughly 67) and long-lived (just over 80). Overall study results and their limits: Bulk unsorted PBMC profiling prevented conclusive comparison of naive and antigen-experienced compartments. Donor CMV infection status was unknown, potentially confounding age-related changes in expanded clonotypes. Estimates of total diversity based on one million sequenced T cells were regarded as lower bounds and as underestimates. Observed TCR beta diversity per million T cells fell roughly linearly with age, and a significant reduction was already apparent by age around 40. A strong correlation was found between observed TCR beta diversity and the percentage of naive T cells measured by flow cytometry. Compared with the aged group, the long-lived group had more naive CD4+ T cells, fewer expanded clones and increased TCR diversity, a pattern suggesting age selection.

The library relied on 5' RACE. Sequencing took place on an Illumina HiSeq 2500. A second PCR of 7 to 11 cycles was run with a J-beta primer mix and a sample-barcoded 5' primer. Each TCR beta cDNA molecule received a unique molecular identifier from a template-switch 5' adaptor carrying 12 random nucleotides. Each sample yielded at least 2.5 million CDR3-containing paired-end reads. First-strand cDNA was synthesized from all RNA with the Mint cDNA synthesis kit, primed by a TRBC-specific oligonucleotide. Following uracil-DNA glycosylase treatment, a first 18-cycle PCR with universal primers M1SS and BC2_uni_R was performed on all cDNA. In the authors' own workflow: Normalization of each sample was performed by random selection of 1 million high-quality reads, each carrying a distinct molecular identifier. Reads sharing molecular identifiers were discarded rather than binned into consensus sequences. MiTCR, set to a Q25 quality threshold and the strictest error-elimination algorithm, was used for CDR3 identification, clonotype clustering and error correction. A nonparametric unseen species model with Euler transformation was used to estimate a lower bound on total TCR beta diversity. TCRdb passed the public sequencing reads through fastp at Q25 and MiXCR, retaining productive beta sequences. Each entry merges the rows of one CDR3 protein and shows their most common DNA and genes. The V and J calls come from TCRdb's annotation, not from the publication. Present in this sample are hundreds of thousands of distinct CDR3 sequences, roughly two fifths of which were seen just once. The biggest ten clones account for roughly 30% of the sample.

Systemically healthy Caucasian individuals from Russia, roughly 40 in total and aged roughly 6 to 100 years, were included as donors. Each donor gave 9.5 to 10 milliliters of peripheral blood, drawn into EDTA-treated Vacutainer tubes. PBMCs were isolated by Ficoll-Paque density-gradient centrifugation, with at least 7 million obtained per sample. Total RNA, at least 6 micrograms per sample, was extracted from PBMCs with Trizol reagent. Naive CD45RAhigh/CD27high T cell percentages were measured by flow cytometry on a PBMC aliquot from every donor. Sequenced material: blood. This sequence uses TRBV29-1 and TRBJ2-3, with TRBD2 matching 8 junction bases. The receptor was derived from a man older than 75 in good health. The encoded CDR3 is CSVEFPAGVDTQYF. Read as DNA, the sequence is TGCAGCGTTGAATTCCCAGCGGGAGTCGATACGCAGTATTTT.